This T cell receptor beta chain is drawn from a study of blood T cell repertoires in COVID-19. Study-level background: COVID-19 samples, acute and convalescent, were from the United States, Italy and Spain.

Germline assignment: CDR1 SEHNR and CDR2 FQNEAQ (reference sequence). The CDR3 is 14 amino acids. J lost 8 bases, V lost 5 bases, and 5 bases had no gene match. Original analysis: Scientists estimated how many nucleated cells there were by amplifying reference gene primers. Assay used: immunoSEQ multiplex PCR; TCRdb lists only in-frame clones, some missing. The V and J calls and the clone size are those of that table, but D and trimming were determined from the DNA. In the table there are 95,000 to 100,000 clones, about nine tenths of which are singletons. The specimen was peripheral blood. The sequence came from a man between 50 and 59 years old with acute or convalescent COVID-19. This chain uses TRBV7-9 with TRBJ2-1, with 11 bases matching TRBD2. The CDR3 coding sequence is TGTGCCAGCAGCATTAGCGGGGGGGCGGATGAGCAGTTCTTC. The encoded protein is CASSISGGADEQFF.